This is a list of T cell receptor beta chains from one sample in a study of a mutant IDH1 vaccine in newly diagnosed glioma. Assay: immunoSEQ multiplex PCR; the TCRdb copy retains only in-frame clones and omits some. Among approximately 43,000 clones listed, 80% to 90% were seen once. Antigen specificity for these receptors is unknown. This material consisted of PBMCs, taken from a glioma patient whose treatment included an IDH1 peptide vaccine. Every receptor here comes from a man aged 35-49 years with glioma. CDR3s leave out the opening cysteine and the closing phenylalanine or tryptophan. Each record gives: V gene, CDR3 protein.

>TRBV30
AWSTGGSGANVLT
>TRBV28
ASSLPPRANSNQPQH
>TRBV10-1
ASSGTSGRQREQF
>TRBV7-2
ASRSVAGSYEQY
>TRBV7-9
ASSLTLGQETQY
>TRBV2
ASRIAGWDEQF
>TRBV4-1
ASSRGETQY
>TRBV7-2
ASSSGGHPGNTIY
>TRBV4-1
ASSQLAAPGSPLH
>TRBV6-1
AIPKRAGFTQPQH
>TRBV4-1
ASSQTPGQGEKLF
>TRBV21-1
ASSMNPPETQY
>TRBV2
ASSESSRADGYT
>TRBV10-3
AISEGLAALGQF
>TRBV28
ASNRGGRYGYT
>TRBV6-6
ASSAAGGLHEQY
>TRBV11-2
ASSFEFSTDTQY
>TRBV15
ATSRDRVQRGGSENEQF
>TRBV29-1
SVARDRGAEAF
>TRBV6-5
ASSYGLAYEQY
>TRBV5-4
ASSLQGYLTGELF
>TRBV2
ASSDGSPGNTIY
>TRBV28
ASSLSARETSLYGYT
>TRBV6-1
ASTADSYNQPQH
>TRBV6-6
ASAEATGGETQY
>TRBV7-2
ASSLAPGAAMNTEAF